The 6 T cell receptor beta chains below were found in one sample sequenced in a study of CD8 T cells in Susac syndrome. Random hexamers were used to reverse transcribe an amount of about 0.45 to 1 ug RNA. Using its own MiXCR run on the immunoSEQ multiplex PCR reads, TCRdb lists one record per CDR3 protein. This sample has 180,000 or so distinct CDR3 sequences, with roughly 94% found just once. The material sequenced was CD4+ T cells from PBMCs. Receptors were obtained from a human donor in good health.

This chain uses TRBV3-1 with TRBJ1-2; D unresolved. Trimming left V 2 bases short and J 4 bases short, with 14 bases between. The CDR3 runs 15 residues. The germline CDR1 and CDR2 sequences are LGHDT and YNNKEL (reference sequence). CDR3 protein: CASSQQTNSLYGYTF. As DNA, the CDR3 is TGTGCCAGCAGCCAACAAACCAATTCCCTCTATGGCTACACCTTC.

The CDR3 sequence is CPGGGAEAFF. The CDR3 DNA reads as TGTCCCGGAGGAGGGGCTGAAGCTTTCTTT. V gene TRBV6-2 or TRBV6-3 combines with J gene TRBJ1-1, with D tentatively TRBD1 (5 bases). Per the germline V gene, CDR1 is MNHEY and CDR2 is SVGEGT. The CDR3 runs to 10 residues.

In DNA form, the CDR3 reads TGTGCCACCGCCAACCCTATAGGCGATTCCACAGATACGCAGTATTTT. Encoded protein: CATANPIGDSTDTQYF. This chain uses TRBV24-1 with TRBJ2-3; D is unresolved. Trimming stripped 9 bases from V and 2 bases from J, with 20 bases between. The CDR3 length is 16 residues. The germline V gene encodes CDR1 KGHDR and CDR2 SFDVKD.

The chain employs TRBV14 and TRBJ2-1; D not resolved. The CDR3 loop spans 13 amino acids. V dropped 4 bases and J dropped 4 bases, with 8 bases sitting between them. CDR1 is SGHDN and CDR2 is FVKESK in the germline V gene. CDR3 loop: CASSRDLYNEQFF. The CDR3 DNA reads TGTGCCAGCAGCCGTGACTTGTACAATGAGCAGTTCTTC.

This chain connects TRBV30 to TRBJ2-1; D is unresolved. The CDR3 length is 13 residues. Germline V CDR1 and CDR2: GTSNPN, SVGIG (reference sequence). Trimming pared 0 bases from V and 7 bases from J, leaving 10 bases between. Here the CDR3 DNA reads TGTGCCTGGAGTGTTGAACTACGAAATGAGCAGTTCTTC. This translates into CAWSVELRNEQFF.

This chain uses TRBV20-1 with TRBJ2-1; 7 positions match TRBD2. V lost 4 bases and J lost 3; bases outside the gene matches: 6. The CDR3 has 14 amino acids. The germline CDR1 and CDR2 sequences are DFQATT and SNEGSKA (reference sequence). The CDR3 sequence is CSAKTSVDYNEQFF. The CDR3 region has the DNA TGCAGTGCTAAAACTAGCGTAGACTACAATGAGCAGTTCTTC.